A single T cell receptor beta chain is shown here with its context. What it binds is not known. The data are from a study of cytomegalovirus exposure and HLA in healthy donors. The study ran its PCR with 60 Vbeta and 13 Jbeta primers. TCRdb's table, derived via immunoSEQ multiplex PCR, lists solely in-frame clones and lacks some. The sample carries about 120,000 clones, approximately 81% recorded once. Findings and caveats of the study: Excluded were some V segments that proved indistinguishable, including TRBV6-2 and TRBV6-3.

This CDR3 is 13 amino acids long. The germline V gene has CDR1 SGHDN and CDR2 FVKESK. Between the trimmed V and J ends, which lost 3 bases and 1 base, there was a span of 6 bases. This chain joins TRBV14 and TRBJ2-5; no firm D call. The sequenced sample was PBMCs. This TCR derives from a man younger than 30 in good health and CMV-seropositive. This CDR3 reads CASSQRFQETQYF. CDR3 nucleotides: TGTGCCAGCAGCCAGCGGTTCCAAGAGACCCAGTACTTC.